This T cell receptor (beta chain) was sequenced for a study of neoadjuvant anti-PD-1 for oral cavity cancer. Study summary: Before surgery, most patients got three to four biweekly 3 mg/kg nivolumab doses. Around day 43, patients without progression received a fourth nivolumab dose before surgery.

Described time point: after neoadjuvant nivolumab, at surgical resection. Patients had newly diagnosed, untreated stage II-IVA oral cavity squamous cell carcinoma. PBMCs were not maintained or expanded in culture before analysis. The table came from immunoSEQ multiplex PCR; TCRdb's copy has only in-frame clones and leaves some out. Of thousands of clones in the sample, around 72% were seen once. The germline V gene encodes CDR1 SNHLY and CDR2 FYNNEI. The V and J ends lost 6 bases and 6 bases, in that order; junction bases with no gene match: 9. The CDR3 is 14 residues long. The receptor was isolated from a person between 40 and 79 years old with oral cavity squamous cell carcinoma. The J gene is TRBJ2-7, the V gene TRBV2; TRBD2 agrees at 9 bases. Sequenced here: PBMCs, sampled after nivolumab (anti-PD-1) treatment. CDR3 coding DNA: TGTGCCAGCAGGAGAGGCGGGGGGGCTGGCGAGCAGTACTTC. Amino acids: CASRRGGGAGEQYF.